This is a list of T cell receptor beta chains from one sample in a study of blood T cell repertoires in COVID-19. Some clones are missing from TCRdb's copy, which holds only in-frame ones; the method was immunoSEQ multiplex PCR. The repertoire holds under 250,000 clones, with approximately 88% as singletons. The specimen was peripheral blood. These receptors originate from a man aged 35 to 55 with acute or convalescent COVID-19. Each CDR3 is given with its conserved first and last residue. D genes are given only for firm matches. Rows may omit the clone size; those that give it use once, few, many or a size class.

v_call: TRBV28
j_call: TRBJ1-2
d_call: -
clone_size: -
cdr3_aa: CASSLLHSGGYTF
cdr3_nt: TGTGCCAGCAGTTTACTGCACTCTGGTGGCTACACCTTC

v_call: TRBV11-2
j_call: TRBJ1-2
d_call: -
clone_size: -
cdr3_aa: CASSPWRASYGYTF
cdr3_nt: TGTGCCAGCAGCCCGTGGAGGGCTAGCTATGGCTACACCTTC

v_call: TRBV18
j_call: TRBJ2-2
d_call: TRBD1
clone_size: -
cdr3_aa: CASSRTQGASGELFF
cdr3_nt: TGTGCCAGCTCACGAACTCAGGGGGCGTCCGGGGAGCTGTTTTTT

v_call: TRBV12-3/TRBV12-4
j_call: TRBJ1-5
d_call: -
clone_size: -
cdr3_aa: CASAGGGNQPQHF
cdr3_nt: TGTGCCAGCGCGGGAGGGGGAAATCAGCCCCAGCATTTT

v_call: TRBV6-5
j_call: TRBJ2-2
d_call: -
clone_size: -
cdr3_aa: CASSPSGAGSGELFF
cdr3_nt: TGTGCCAGCAGTCCCTCGGGAGCCGGGTCCGGGGAGCTGTTTTTT

v_call: TRBV10-3
j_call: TRBJ2-1
d_call: -
clone_size: -
cdr3_aa: CAISELSNEQFF
cdr3_nt: TGTGCCATCAGTGAGCTCTCCAATGAGCAGTTCTTC

v_call: TRBV6-5
j_call: TRBJ1-3
d_call: -
clone_size: -
cdr3_aa: CASSSTGSGNTIYF
cdr3_nt: TGTGCCAGCAGTTCGACTGGCAGTGGAAACACCATATATTTT

v_call: TRBV4-1
j_call: TRBJ1-3
d_call: TRBD1
clone_size: once
cdr3_aa: CASSRGQTSGNTIYF
cdr3_nt: TGCGCCAGCAGCCGGGGACAGACCTCTGGAAACACCATATATTTT

v_call: TRBV6-6
j_call: TRBJ1-1
d_call: -
clone_size: -
cdr3_aa: CASSSQGRGIEAFF
cdr3_nt: TGTGCCAGCAGTTCGCAGGGGAGAGGAATTGAAGCTTTCTTT

v_call: TRBV18
j_call: TRBJ1-5
d_call: TRBD1
clone_size: -
cdr3_aa: CASSPPTGDGQPQHF
cdr3_nt: TGTGCCAGCTCACCACCGACAGGGGATGGACAGCCCCAGCATTTT

v_call: TRBV7-2
j_call: TRBJ2-6
d_call: -
clone_size: -
cdr3_aa: CASSLVGISGANVLTF
cdr3_nt: TGTGCCAGCAGCTTAGTCGGGATCTCTGGGGCCAACGTCCTGACTTTC

v_call: TRBV5-5
j_call: TRBJ2-1
d_call: TRBD2
clone_size: -
cdr3_aa: CASGILAGGLYNEQFF
cdr3_nt: TGTGCCAGCGGGATACTAGCGGGAGGTCTCTACAATGAGCAGTTCTTC

v_call: TRBV19
j_call: TRBJ1-1
d_call: -
clone_size: -
cdr3_aa: CASRRSPNRENTEAFF
cdr3_nt: TGTGCCAGTAGGCGATCCCCCAACCGGGAGAACACTGAAGCTTTCTTT

v_call: TRBV21-1
j_call: TRBJ2-7
d_call: -
clone_size: -
cdr3_aa: CASDSRDREPYEQYF
cdr3_nt: TGTGCCAGTGATAGCCGGGACAGGGAACCCTACGAGCAGTACTTC

v_call: TRBV15
j_call: TRBJ2-7
d_call: TRBD2
clone_size: -
cdr3_aa: CATSGYSGRGEQYF
cdr3_nt: TGTGCCACCAGCGGCTATAGCGGGAGGGGAGAGCAGTACTTC

v_call: TRBV18
j_call: TRBJ1-4
d_call: TRBD1
clone_size: -
cdr3_aa: CASSPGQGTPAGNEKLFF
cdr3_nt: TGTGCCAGCTCACCGGGACAGGGAACACCGGCGGGTAATGAAAAACTGTTTTTT

v_call: TRBV19
j_call: TRBJ1-4
d_call: -
clone_size: -
cdr3_aa: CASSARSRDSFWIEEKLFF
cdr3_nt: TGTGCCAGTAGTGCCCGGTCCAGGGACTCTTTTTGGATCGAGGAAAAACTGTTTTTT

v_call: TRBV7-8
j_call: TRBJ1-3
d_call: -
clone_size: -
cdr3_aa: CASSSYREGGNTIYF
cdr3_nt: TGTGCCAGCAGCAGCTACAGGGAAGGTGGAAACACCATATATTTT

v_call: TRBV12-3/TRBV12-4
j_call: TRBJ1-2
d_call: -
clone_size: -
cdr3_aa: CASSFRVNYGYTF
cdr3_nt: TGTGCCAGCAGTTTCAGGGTGAACTATGGCTACACCTTC

v_call: TRBV11-2
j_call: TRBJ2-5
d_call: TRBD2
clone_size: -
cdr3_aa: CASSQGAGVRETQYF
cdr3_nt: TGTGCCAGCAGCCAAGGGGCGGGGGTGAGAGAGACCCAGTACTTC

v_call: TRBV7-2
j_call: TRBJ2-1
d_call: -
clone_size: -
cdr3_aa: CASSLRAGTHEQFF
cdr3_nt: TGTGCCAGCAGCTTAAGAGCGGGCACACATGAGCAGTTCTTC

v_call: TRBV5-4
j_call: TRBJ2-3
d_call: TRBD2
clone_size: once
cdr3_aa: CASSSLAEYTDTQYF
cdr3_nt: TGTGCCAGCAGCTCCCTAGCGGAGTACACAGATACGCAGTATTTT

v_call: TRBV7-2
j_call: TRBJ1-1
d_call: -
clone_size: -
cdr3_aa: CASSLLRRSTEAFF
cdr3_nt: TGTGCCAGCAGCTTGTTACGGCGGAGCACTGAAGCTTTCTTT

v_call: TRBV5-1
j_call: TRBJ2-3
d_call: TRBD1
clone_size: -
cdr3_aa: CASSPTLGQGPDTQYF
cdr3_nt: TGCGCCAGCAGCCCAACGTTGGGACAGGGCCCAGATACGCAGTATTTT

v_call: TRBV18
j_call: TRBJ2-5
d_call: TRBD2
clone_size: -
cdr3_aa: CASSPALSGRAPVQETQYF
cdr3_nt: TGTGCCAGCTCACCAGCGTTGAGCGGGAGGGCCCCTGTCCAAGAGACCCAGTACTTC

v_call: TRBV30
j_call: TRBJ2-5
d_call: -
clone_size: -
cdr3_aa: CAWSVRGIVETQYF
cdr3_nt: TGTGCCTGGAGTGTCCGGGGGATCGTAGAGACCCAGTACTTC

v_call: TRBV5-5
j_call: TRBJ2-5
d_call: TRBD2
clone_size: -
cdr3_aa: CASSLSGRAGEETQYF
cdr3_nt: TGTGCCAGCAGCTTGAGCGGGAGGGCCGGGGAGGAGACCCAGTACTTC

v_call: TRBV3-1/TRBV3-2
j_call: TRBJ1-2
d_call: -
clone_size: -
cdr3_aa: CASSRGGLYGYTF
cdr3_nt: TGTGCCAGCAGCCGGGGGGGCCTCTATGGCTACACCTTC

v_call: TRBV7-9
j_call: TRBJ1-2
d_call: -
clone_size: -
cdr3_aa: CASSLGGVHYGYTF
cdr3_nt: TGTGCCAGCAGCTTAGGGGGCGTCCACTATGGCTACACCTTC

v_call: TRBV29-1
j_call: TRBJ1-1
d_call: TRBD1
clone_size: -
cdr3_aa: CSVDGTGGTNTEAFF
cdr3_nt: TGCAGCGTTGACGGGACAGGTGGTACGAACACTGAAGCTTTCTTT

v_call: TRBV7-8
j_call: TRBJ1-6
d_call: -
clone_size: few
cdr3_aa: CASSLDRNSPLHF
cdr3_nt: TGTGCCAGCAGCTTGGACAGAAATTCACCCCTCCACTTT

v_call: TRBV24-1
j_call: TRBJ2-1
d_call: -
clone_size: -
cdr3_aa: CATSDTTVNEQFF
cdr3_nt: TGTGCCACCAGTGATACGACAGTGAATGAGCAGTTCTTC

v_call: TRBV9
j_call: TRBJ1-3
d_call: -
clone_size: -
cdr3_aa: CASSASSQNTIYF
cdr3_nt: TGTGCCAGCAGCGCTTCGTCACAGAACACCATATATTTT

v_call: TRBV6-1
j_call: TRBJ1-4
d_call: -
clone_size: -
cdr3_aa: CASSEPGGKEKLFF
cdr3_nt: TGTGCCAGCAGTGAACCAGGTGGAAAAGAAAAACTGTTTTTT

v_call: TRBV5-4
j_call: TRBJ1-1
d_call: -
clone_size: -
cdr3_aa: CASSDEMNTEAFF
cdr3_nt: TGTGCCAGCTCAGATGAAATGAACACTGAAGCTTTCTTT

v_call: TRBV18
j_call: TRBJ1-1
d_call: -
clone_size: -
cdr3_aa: CASSPPKGYTEAFF
cdr3_nt: TGTGCCAGCTCACCTCCAAAGGGGTACACTGAAGCTTTCTTT

v_call: TRBV6-5
j_call: TRBJ2-7
d_call: TRBD1
clone_size: -
cdr3_aa: CASSYSGQGSPYEQYF
cdr3_nt: TGTGCCAGCAGTTACTCGGGACAGGGGTCTCCCTACGAGCAGTACTTC

v_call: TRBV19
j_call: TRBJ2-2
d_call: -
clone_size: -
cdr3_aa: CASSMVSSGELFF
cdr3_nt: TGTGCCAGTAGTATGGTTAGTTCCGGGGAGCTGTTTTTT

v_call: TRBV5-1
j_call: TRBJ1-1
d_call: -
clone_size: few
cdr3_aa: CASSATGRDTEAFF
cdr3_nt: TGCGCCAGCAGCGCAACAGGGCGAGACACTGAAGCTTTCTTT

v_call: TRBV11-2
j_call: TRBJ1-5
d_call: -
clone_size: -
cdr3_aa: CASSALGDQPQHF
cdr3_nt: TGTGCCAGCAGCGCCCTCGGAGATCAGCCCCAGCATTTT

v_call: TRBV11-2
j_call: TRBJ1-2
d_call: -
clone_size: -
cdr3_aa: CASSSSPHSLYGYTF
cdr3_nt: TGTGCCAGCAGCTCGAGTCCCCACAGCCTCTATGGCTACACCTTC

v_call: TRBV28
j_call: TRBJ1-2
d_call: -
clone_size: -
cdr3_aa: CASASGGPGTF
cdr3_nt: TGTGCCAGCGCGTCCGGGGGGCCAGGCACCTTC

v_call: TRBV19
j_call: TRBJ2-7
d_call: TRBD1
clone_size: -
cdr3_aa: CASQIGRGPYEQYF
cdr3_nt: TGTGCCAGTCAAATCGGAAGGGGGCCCTACGAGCAGTACTTC

v_call: TRBV7-8
j_call: TRBJ2-7
d_call: -
clone_size: -
cdr3_aa: CASSSLEGQMGNEQYF
cdr3_nt: TGTGCCAGCAGCTCCTTAGAGGGTCAGATGGGAAACGAGCAGTACTTC

v_call: TRBV7-2
j_call: TRBJ2-5
d_call: TRBD2
clone_size: once
cdr3_aa: CASTLAGGLETQYF
cdr3_nt: TGTGCCAGCACCCTAGCGGGAGGGTTGGAGACCCAGTACTTC

v_call: TRBV29-1
j_call: TRBJ1-5
d_call: -
clone_size: -
cdr3_aa: CSGGGGPDQPQHF
cdr3_nt: TGCAGCGGGGGGGGAGGGCCCGATCAGCCCCAGCATTTT

v_call: TRBV7-7
j_call: TRBJ2-1
d_call: TRBD2
clone_size: -
cdr3_aa: CASSFGLAGYNEQFF
cdr3_nt: TGTGCCAGCAGCTTCGGACTAGCGGGGTACAATGAGCAGTTCTTC

v_call: TRBV11-2
j_call: TRBJ1-2
d_call: -
clone_size: -
cdr3_aa: CASSSPGGGPERNYGYTF
cdr3_nt: TGTGCCAGCAGCTCGCCTGGAGGAGGACCGGAACGCAACTATGGCTACACCTTC

v_call: TRBV18
j_call: TRBJ2-4
d_call: -
clone_size: once
cdr3_aa: CASSPNEKTYLVEAQYF
cdr3_nt: TGTGCCAGCTCACCCAACGAAAAGACTTATTTGGTTGAGGCTCAGTACTTC

v_call: TRBV5-6
j_call: TRBJ1-6
d_call: -
clone_size: -
cdr3_aa: CASSRDSDSPLHF
cdr3_nt: TGTGCCAGCAGCCGCGACAGTGACTCACCCCTCCACTTT